This entry lists 20 T cell receptor beta chains sequenced from one sample in a study of shared clonotypes between healthy human individuals. Data came from immunoSEQ multiplex PCR; TCRdb stores just in-frame clones and leaves some out. The data hold 2.3 million or so clones, with approximately 93% observed a single time. Sequences were obtained from naive CD4+ T cells from PBMCs. Subset noted: CD45RA+ positively selected. These receptors came from a man aged 18 to 30 in good health. Some clones in this sample may be carry-over from other donors' samples.

The gene calls are TRBV9 and TRBJ2-1; perhaps TRBD2 as D (6 bases). V was shortened by 0 bases and J by 4 bases, with 14 bases between the two germline ends. This CDR3 is 16 amino acids long. The germline V gene has CDR1 SGDLS and CDR2 YYNGEE. The CDR3 DNA reads as TGTGCCAGCAGCGTAGATTCGGGACTCGAATACAATGAGCAGTTCTTC. It codes for CASSVDSGLEYNEQFF.

This sequence joins TRBV5-6 and TRBJ2-1; 7 positions agree with TRBD2. Germline trimming cut 2 bases from V and 7 bases from J; bases unmatched to any gene: 15. Germline V gene sequence: CDR1 SGHDT, CDR2 YYEEEE. The CDR3 spans 17 residues. This chain's CDR3 is CASSFRGLVGSTNEQFF. The CDR3 bases are TGTGCCAGCAGCTTTCGAGGACTAGTCGGTTCCACAAATGAGCAGTTCTTC.

V usage is TRBV11-3 and J usage is TRBJ2-7; D might be TRBD1 (5 bases). The V end was cut by 6 bases, the J end by 1 base, with 10 bases between. Germline V gene data show CDR1 as SGHNT and CDR2 as YENEEA. CDR3 length: 13 residues. The CDR3 reads CASSKDSSYEQYF. In DNA, the CDR3 is TGTGCCAGCAGTAAAGACAGTTCCTACGAGCAGTACTTC.

This clone was counted once. The rearrangement uses TRBV2 and TRBJ2-7; D possibly corresponds to TRBD1 (6 bases). The CDR3 runs to 14 residues. CDR1 and CDR2 (germline): SNHLY, FYNNEI. The V gene lost 4 bases and the J gene lost 0 bases, with 10 bases spanning the gap. The DNA of the CDR3 is TGTGCCAGCAGTGTGGGACAAGGCTCCTACGAGCAGTACTTC. This gives the protein CASSVGQGSYEQYF.

The chain combines TRBV6-1 with TRBJ2-3, with 9 bases identical to TRBD2. The CDR3 extends over 14 amino acids. The V gene end was trimmed by 5 bases and the J gene end by 14 bases; junction bases not matched to a gene: 14. Germline V CDR1 and CDR2: MNHNS, SASEGT. The CDR3 protein is CASSLLAGMGIRYF. The DNA of the CDR3 is TGTGCCAGCAGTCTGCTAGCGGGGATGGGTATCAGGTATTTT.

For the CDR3, the DNA is TGTGCCAGCTCACTGGGGCAAGGGGCCAACGTCCTGACTTTC. This encodes CASSLGQGANVLTF. The J gene is TRBJ2-6, the V gene TRBV18; D possibly corresponds to TRBD1 (5 bases). CDR3 length: 14 amino acids. Trimming took 4 bases from V and 4 from J, leaving 8 bases between them. CDR1 is KGHSH, CDR2 LQKENI, per germline.

The CDR3 is CASSLMGHQYF. The DNA of the CDR3 is TGTGCCAGCAGCTTAATGGGACATCAGTACTTC. The chain is built from TRBV7-2 and TRBJ2-7, with a possible D match to TRBD1 (6 bases). The V end lost 2 bases, the J end lost 10 bases, and 9 bases lay between the germline ends. The CDR3 has 11 amino acids. Germline V gene sequence: CDR1 SGHTA, CDR2 FQGNSA.

This clone occurred a few times. The chain uses TRBV5-1 and TRBJ1-1, with D unresolved. The V end was cut by 0 bases, the J end by 1 base, with 13 bases between. The CDR3 runs to 16 residues. Germline V gives CDR1 SGHRS, CDR2 YFSETQ. The CDR3 reads CASSLEAGGSNTEAFF. In DNA form, the CDR3 reads TGCGCCAGCAGCTTGGAGGCAGGTGGATCGAACACTGAAGCTTTCTTT.

The V and J genes are TRBV30 and TRBJ1-1; no reliable D call. The CDR3 totals 14 residues. V gave up 4 bases and J gave up 0 bases, with 12 bases separating them. Germline V CDR1 and CDR2: GTSNPN, SVGIG (reference sequence). This CDR3 reads CAWTREGMNTEAFF. The DNA for the CDR3 is TGTGCCTGGACGCGGGAGGGCATGAACACTGAAGCTTTCTTT.

The chain carries TRBV5-1 and TRBJ1-2, with no clear D. CDR3 size: 14 residues. Germline V gene lookup returns CDR1 SGHRS and CDR2 YFSETQ. Deletions cut 4 bases from V and 6 bases from J, with 16 bases between. The CDR3 spells CASSALTPRNGYTF. In nucleotides, the CDR3 is TGCGCCAGCAGCGCCCTAACGCCTAGGAATGGCTACACCTTC.

The rearrangement joins TRBV5-1 to TRBJ2-7; the match to TRBD2 covers 13 bases. The CDR3 extends over 16 amino acids. The germline V gene encodes CDR1 SGHRS and CDR2 YFSETQ. The V gene end was trimmed by 4 bases and the J gene end by 3 bases; junction bases not matched to a gene: 7. The CDR3 loop is CASSPRGTSGNYEQYF. Here the CDR3 DNA reads TGCGCCAGCAGCCCGAGGGGGACTAGCGGGAACTACGAGCAGTACTTC.

The chain joins TRBV5-1 to TRBJ2-7; TRBD1 agrees at 7 bases. Germline assignment: CDR1 SGHRS and CDR2 YFSETQ. V trimming: 3 bases; J trimming: 0 bases; junction bases outside the gene matches: 9. The CDR3 consists of 16 residues. CDR3 sequence: CASSSSGTESSYEQYF. The CDR3 DNA sequence: TGCGCCAGCAGCTCGTCCGGGACAGAGAGCTCCTACGAGCAGTACTTC.

The V and J genes are TRBV27 and TRBJ2-7; 10 bases align to TRBD1. Germline CDR1 and CDR2: MNHEY and SMNVEV (reference sequence). The CDR3 has 14 amino acids. The trim removed 5 bases at V and 6 bases at J, leaving 7 bases unmatched. CDR3 sequence reads: CASSGRDRGGEQYF. Here the CDR3 DNA reads TGTGCCAGCAGTGGCCGGGACAGGGGCGGCGAGCAGTACTTC.

This clone was counted once. The chain links TRBV6-5 to TRBJ1-2; D is possibly TRBD1 (6 bases). V lost 4 bases, J lost 5 bases, and 17 bases lay in between. In germline, CDR1 is MNHEY, CDR2 SVGAGI. CDR3 length: 15 residues. The CDR3 nucleotides are TGTGCCAGCAGTTCATACGGGGTCGGACAGTATGGCTACACCTTC. Encoded protein: CASSSYGVGQYGYTF.

The V and J genes are TRBV29-1 and TRBJ1-2; the D gene is possibly TRBD1 (5 bases). The CDR3 is made up of 13 amino acids. Germline assignment: CDR1 SQVTM and CDR2 ANQGSEA. V lost 1 base to trimming and J lost 8 bases, with 14 bases between them. CDR3: CSVEVRLGDGYTF. The CDR3 nucleotides read TGCAGCGTTGAAGTGCGCCTCGGGGACGGCTACACCTTC.

This clone was seen only once. This rearrangement joins TRBV21-1 to TRBJ2-3; TRBD2, as called in the table, went unchecked against the DNA. TRBV21-1 has pseudogene status. This CDR3 region has 16 residues. The CDR3 sequence is CASSKESRGATDTQYF. The DNA for the CDR3 is TGTGCCAGCAGCAAAGAATCCCGGGGAGCGACAGATACGCAGTATTTT.

This sequence joins TRBV9 and TRBJ1-4, with D possibly TRBD1 on 5 matching bases. The CDR3 loop spans 15 amino acids. Between the trimmed V and J ends, which lost 0 bases and 8 bases, there was a span of 14 bases. Germline-derived CDR1 and CDR2 are SGDLS and YYNGEE. CDR3 nucleotide sequence: TGTGCCAGCAGCGTAGAGGGGTATGTCCGGGAAAAACTGTTTTTT. This gives the protein CASSVEGYVREKLFF.

The chain uses TRBV6-5 and TRBJ1-1; TRBD1 aligns across 7 bases. The germline V gene has CDR1 MNHEY and CDR2 SVGAGI. The CDR3 totals 16 residues. The trim removed 1 base at V and 2 bases at J, leaving 7 bases unmatched. The CDR3 nucleotides read TGTGCCAGCAGTTACTTTTTGACAGGGACTAACACTGAAGCTTTCTTT. It translates to CASSYFLTGTNTEAFF.

About this clone itself: The identical CDR3 is also encoded by other nucleotide sequences in the sample. The chain uses TRBV7-9 and TRBJ2-1; tentatively, D is TRBD1 or TRBD2 (7 bases each). The CDR3 is 14 amino acids. V was trimmed by 5 bases and J by 6 bases, leaving 14 bases between them. The germline CDR1 and CDR2 sequences are SEHNR and FQNEAQ (reference sequence). The CDR3 here is CASSPQGGGNEQFF. As DNA, the CDR3 is TGTGCCAGCAGCCCCCAGGGGGGGGGCAATGAGCAGTTCTTC.

The chain couples TRBV28 to TRBJ2-1, with D uncertain. The CDR3 is made up of 16 amino acids. Germline V gene data show CDR1 as MDHEN and CDR2 as SYDVKM. With 4 bases removed from V and 2 bases from J, the gap between germline ends came to 15 bases. The CDR3 reads CASSSRGGVAYNEQFF. For the CDR3, the DNA is TGTGCCAGCAGTTCGCGCGGTGGGGTGGCCTACAATGAGCAGTTCTTC.